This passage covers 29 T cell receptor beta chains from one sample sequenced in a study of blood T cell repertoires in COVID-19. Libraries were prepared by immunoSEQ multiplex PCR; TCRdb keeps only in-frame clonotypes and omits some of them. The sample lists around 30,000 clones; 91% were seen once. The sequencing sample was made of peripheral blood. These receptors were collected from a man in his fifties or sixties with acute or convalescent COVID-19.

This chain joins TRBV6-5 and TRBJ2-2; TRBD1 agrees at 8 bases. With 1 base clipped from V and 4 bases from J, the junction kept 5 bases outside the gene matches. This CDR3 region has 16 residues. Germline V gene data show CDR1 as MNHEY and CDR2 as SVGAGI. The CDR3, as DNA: TGTGCCAGCAGTTACTGGCAGGGGGCGATCACCGGGGAGCTGTTTTTT. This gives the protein CASSYWQGAITGELFF.

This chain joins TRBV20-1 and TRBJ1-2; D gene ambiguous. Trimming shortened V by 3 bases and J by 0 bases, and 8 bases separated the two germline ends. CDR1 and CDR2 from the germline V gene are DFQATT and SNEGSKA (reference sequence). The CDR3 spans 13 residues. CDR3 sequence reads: CSASAGPNYGYTF. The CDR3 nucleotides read TGCAGTGCTAGTGCCGGTCCTAACTATGGCTACACCTTC.

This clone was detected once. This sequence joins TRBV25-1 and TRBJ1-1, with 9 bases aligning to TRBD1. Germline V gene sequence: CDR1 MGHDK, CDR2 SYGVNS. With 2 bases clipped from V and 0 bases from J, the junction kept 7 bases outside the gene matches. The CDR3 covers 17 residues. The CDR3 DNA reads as TGTGCCAGCAGTGAAGGTACAGGGGGCAAAATGAACACTGAAGCTTTCTTT. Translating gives CASSEGTGGKMNTEAFF.

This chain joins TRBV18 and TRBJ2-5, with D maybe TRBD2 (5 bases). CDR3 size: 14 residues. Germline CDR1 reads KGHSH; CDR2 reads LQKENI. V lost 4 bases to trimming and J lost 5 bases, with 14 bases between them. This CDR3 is CASSLRTGRETQYF. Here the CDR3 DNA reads TGTGCCAGCTCACTCCGGACTGGAAGGGAGACCCAGTACTTC.

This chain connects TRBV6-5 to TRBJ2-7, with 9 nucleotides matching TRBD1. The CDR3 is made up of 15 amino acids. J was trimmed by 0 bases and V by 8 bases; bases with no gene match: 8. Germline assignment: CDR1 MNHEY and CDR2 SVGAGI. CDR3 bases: TGTGCCAGCCAGTCCGGGACAGGGAGCTCCTACGAGCAGTACGTC. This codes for CASQSGTGSSYEQYV.

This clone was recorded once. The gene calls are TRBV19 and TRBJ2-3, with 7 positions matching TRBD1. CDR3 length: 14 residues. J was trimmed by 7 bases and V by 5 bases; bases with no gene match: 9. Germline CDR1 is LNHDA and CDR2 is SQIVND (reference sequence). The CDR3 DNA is TGTGCCAGTAGTCCTGACAGGGCAGGGAATACGCAGTATTTT. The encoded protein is CASSPDRAGNTQYF.

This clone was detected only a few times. CDR3 protein: CASSEGATTSPLHF. For the CDR3, the DNA is TGTGCCAGCAGCGAAGGGGCAACGACTTCACCCCTCCACTTT. The genes are TRBV6-2 or TRBV6-3 and TRBJ1-6, with D possibly being TRBD1 (5 bases). Germline V gene sequence: CDR1 MNHEY, CDR2 SVGEGT. V was pared by 6 bases and J by 9 bases, with 15 bases between. There are 14 residues in the CDR3.

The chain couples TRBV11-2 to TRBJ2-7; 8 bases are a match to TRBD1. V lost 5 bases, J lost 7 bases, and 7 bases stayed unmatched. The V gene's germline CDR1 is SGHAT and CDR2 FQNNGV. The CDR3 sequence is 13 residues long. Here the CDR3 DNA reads TGTGCCAGCAGCCCGGACAGGGTAGGAGAGCAGTACTTC. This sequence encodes CASSPDRVGEQYF.

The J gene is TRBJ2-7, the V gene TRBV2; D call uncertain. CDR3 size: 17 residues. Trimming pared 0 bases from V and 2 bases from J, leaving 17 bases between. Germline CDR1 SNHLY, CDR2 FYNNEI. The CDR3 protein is CASSEAYDTLEPYEQYV. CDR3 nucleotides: TGTGCCAGCAGTGAAGCGTACGACACCTTAGAACCCTACGAGCAGTACGTC.

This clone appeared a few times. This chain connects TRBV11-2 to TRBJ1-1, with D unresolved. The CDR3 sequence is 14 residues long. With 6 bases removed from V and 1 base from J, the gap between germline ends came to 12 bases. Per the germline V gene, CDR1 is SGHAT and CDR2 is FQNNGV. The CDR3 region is CASSSGASNTEAFF. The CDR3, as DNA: TGTGCCAGCAGTTCAGGCGCCTCGAACACTGAAGCTTTCTTT.

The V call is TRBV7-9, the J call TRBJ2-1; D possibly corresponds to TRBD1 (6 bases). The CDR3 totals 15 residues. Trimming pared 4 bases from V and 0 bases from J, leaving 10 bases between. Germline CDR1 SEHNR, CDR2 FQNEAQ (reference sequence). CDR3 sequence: CASSSRGTSYNEQFF. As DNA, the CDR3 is TGTGCCAGCAGCTCCAGGGGCACCTCCTACAATGAGCAGTTCTTC. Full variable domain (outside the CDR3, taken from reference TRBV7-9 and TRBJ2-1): DTGVSQNPRHKITKRGQNVTFRCDPISEHNRLYWYRQTLGQGPEFLTYFQNEAQLEKSRLLSDRFSAERPKGSFSTLEIQRTEQGDSAMYLCASSSRGTSYNEQFFGPGTRLTVL.

This chain's CDR3 is CAWSPLSTGLLSDNSPLHF. The CDR3, as DNA: TGTGCCTGGAGTCCTCTATCGACAGGGTTACTCTCGGATAATTCACCCCTCCACTTT. This sequence joins TRBV30 and TRBJ1-6, with 7 bases matching TRBD1. Germline V CDR1 and CDR2: GTSNPN, SVGIG (reference sequence). Trimming at V came to 2 bases and at J to 5 bases, leaving 18 bases not matched to a gene. The CDR3 is 19 residues long. Using reference TRBV30 and TRBJ1-6 for the parts outside the CDR3, the full variable domain is SQTIHQWPATLVQPVGSPLSLECTVEGTSNPNLYWYRQAAGRGLQLLFYSVGIGQISSEVPQNLSASRPQDRQFILSSKKLLLSDSGFYLCAWSPLSTGLLSDNSPLHFGNGTRLTVT.

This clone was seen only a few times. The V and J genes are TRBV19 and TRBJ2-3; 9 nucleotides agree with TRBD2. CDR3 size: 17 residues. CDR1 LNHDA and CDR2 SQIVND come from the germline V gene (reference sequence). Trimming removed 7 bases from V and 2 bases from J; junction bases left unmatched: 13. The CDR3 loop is CASTSGRTSATTDTQYF. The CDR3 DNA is TGTGCCAGTACCTCTGGGAGGACTAGCGCGACCACAGATACGCAGTATTTT.

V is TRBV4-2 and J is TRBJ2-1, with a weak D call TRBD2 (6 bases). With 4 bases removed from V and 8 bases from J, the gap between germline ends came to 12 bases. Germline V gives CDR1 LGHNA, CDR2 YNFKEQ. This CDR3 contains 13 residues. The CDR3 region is CASSRRGRDEQFF. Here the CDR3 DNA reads TGTGCCAGCAGCCGGAGGGGTAGGGATGAGCAGTTCTTC.

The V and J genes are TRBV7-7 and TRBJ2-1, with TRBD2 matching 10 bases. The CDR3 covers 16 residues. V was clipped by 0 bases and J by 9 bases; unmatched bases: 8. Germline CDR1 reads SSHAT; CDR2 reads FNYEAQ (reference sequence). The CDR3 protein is CASSLAGAGGLSEQFF. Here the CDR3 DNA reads TGTGCCAGCAGCTTAGCCGGAGCGGGAGGGCTTTCTGAGCAGTTCTTC.

The CDR3 reads CASSLVFLADQETQYF. Written as DNA, the CDR3 is TGCGCCAGCAGCTTGGTTTTCCTAGCGGATCAAGAGACCCAGTACTTC. The chain couples TRBV5-1 to TRBJ2-5; the match to TRBD2 covers 7 bases. Trimming cost V 0 bases and J 2 bases; bases outside gene matches: 7. The CDR3 covers 16 residues. CDR1 is SGHRS and CDR2 is YFSETQ in the germline V gene.

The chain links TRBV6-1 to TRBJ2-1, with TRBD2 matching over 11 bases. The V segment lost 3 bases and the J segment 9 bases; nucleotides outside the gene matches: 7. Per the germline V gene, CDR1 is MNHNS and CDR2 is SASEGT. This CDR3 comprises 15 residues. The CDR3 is CASSEEGLAVSEQFF. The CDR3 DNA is TGTGCCAGCAGTGAGGAGGGACTAGCGGTTAGTGAGCAGTTCTTC.

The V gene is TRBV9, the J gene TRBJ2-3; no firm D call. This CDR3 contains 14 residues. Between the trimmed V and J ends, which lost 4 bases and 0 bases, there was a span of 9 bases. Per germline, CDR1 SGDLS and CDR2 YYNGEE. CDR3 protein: CASSPGTSTDTQYF. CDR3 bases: TGTGCCAGCAGCCCTGGTACTAGCACAGATACGCAGTATTTT. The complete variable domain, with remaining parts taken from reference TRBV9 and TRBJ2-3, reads DSGVTQTPKHLITATGQRVTLRCSPRSGDLSVYWYQQSLDQGLQFLIQYYNGEERAKGNILERFSAQQFPDLHSELNLSSLELGDSALYFCASSPGTSTDTQYFGPGTRLTVL.

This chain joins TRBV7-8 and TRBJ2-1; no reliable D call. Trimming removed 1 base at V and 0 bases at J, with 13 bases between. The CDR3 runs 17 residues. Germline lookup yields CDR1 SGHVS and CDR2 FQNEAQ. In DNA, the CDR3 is TGTGCCAGCAGCTTAGTTCCCTACTCGAGCTCCTACAATGAGCAGTTCTTC. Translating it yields CASSLVPYSSSYNEQFF.

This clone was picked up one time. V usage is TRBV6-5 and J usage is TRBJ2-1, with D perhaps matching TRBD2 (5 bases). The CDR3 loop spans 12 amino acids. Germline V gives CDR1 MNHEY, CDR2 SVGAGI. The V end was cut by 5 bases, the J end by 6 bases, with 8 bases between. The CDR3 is CASSTTSNEQFF. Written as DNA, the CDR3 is TGTGCCAGCAGTACAACTAGCAATGAGCAGTTCTTC.

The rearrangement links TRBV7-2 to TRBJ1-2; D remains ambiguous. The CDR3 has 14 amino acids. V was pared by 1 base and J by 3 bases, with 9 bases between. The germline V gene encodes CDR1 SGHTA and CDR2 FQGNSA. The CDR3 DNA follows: TGTGCCAGCAGCTTAGGCCCGGTCGACTATGGCTACACCTTC. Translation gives CASSLGPVDYGYTF. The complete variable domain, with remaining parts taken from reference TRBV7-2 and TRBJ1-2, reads GAGVSQSPSNKVTEKGKDVELRCDPISGHTALYWYRQSLGQGLEFLIYFQGNSAPDKSGLPSDRFSAERTGGSVSTLTIQRTQQEDSAVYLCASSLGPVDYGYTFGSGTRLTVV.

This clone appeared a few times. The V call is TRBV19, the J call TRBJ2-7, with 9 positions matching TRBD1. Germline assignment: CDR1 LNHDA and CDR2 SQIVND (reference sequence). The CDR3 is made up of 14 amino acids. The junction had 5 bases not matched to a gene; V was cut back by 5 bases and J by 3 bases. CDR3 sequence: CASSSWGQGYEQYF. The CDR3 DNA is TGTGCCAGTAGTTCCTGGGGACAGGGCTACGAGCAGTACTTC.

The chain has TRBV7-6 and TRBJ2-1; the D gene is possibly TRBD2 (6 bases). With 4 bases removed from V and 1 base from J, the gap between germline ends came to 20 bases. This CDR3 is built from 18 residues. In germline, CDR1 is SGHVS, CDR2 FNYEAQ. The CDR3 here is CASSYRTDLGGSYNEQFF. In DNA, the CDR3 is TGTGCCAGCAGCTACAGGACGGACCTGGGGGGATCCTACAATGAGCAGTTCTTC.

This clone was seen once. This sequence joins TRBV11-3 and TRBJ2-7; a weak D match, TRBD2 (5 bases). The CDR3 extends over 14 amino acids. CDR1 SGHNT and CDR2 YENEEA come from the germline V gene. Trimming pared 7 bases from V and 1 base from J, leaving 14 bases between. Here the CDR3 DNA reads TGTGCCAGCACCAAAGGGAGACCATCCTACGAGCAGTACTTC. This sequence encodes CASTKGRPSYEQYF.

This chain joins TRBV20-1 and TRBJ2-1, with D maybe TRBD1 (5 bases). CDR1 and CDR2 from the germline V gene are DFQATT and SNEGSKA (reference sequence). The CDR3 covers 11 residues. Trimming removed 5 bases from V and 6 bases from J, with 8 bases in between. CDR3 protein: CSAETVNEQFF. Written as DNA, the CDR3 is TGCAGTGCTGAGACAGTCAATGAGCAGTTCTTC.

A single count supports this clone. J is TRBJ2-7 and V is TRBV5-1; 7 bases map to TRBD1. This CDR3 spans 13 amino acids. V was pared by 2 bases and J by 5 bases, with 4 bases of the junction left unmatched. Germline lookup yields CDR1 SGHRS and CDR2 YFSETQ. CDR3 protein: CASSFKGANEQYF. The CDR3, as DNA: TGCGCCAGCAGCTTTAAGGGGGCCAACGAGCAGTACTTC.

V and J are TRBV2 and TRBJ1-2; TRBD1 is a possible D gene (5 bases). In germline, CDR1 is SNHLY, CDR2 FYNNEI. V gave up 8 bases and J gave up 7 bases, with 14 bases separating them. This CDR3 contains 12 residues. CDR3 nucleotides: TGTGCCAGCCAATTAGGGGAGGGTGGCTACACCTTC. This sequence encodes CASQLGEGGYTF.

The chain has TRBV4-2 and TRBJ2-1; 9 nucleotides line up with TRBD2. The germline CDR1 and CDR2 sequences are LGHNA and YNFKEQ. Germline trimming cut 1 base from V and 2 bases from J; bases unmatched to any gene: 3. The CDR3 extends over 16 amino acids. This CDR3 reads CASSQVAGGPYNEQFF. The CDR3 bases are TGTGCCAGCAGCCAAGTCGCGGGGGGGCCCTACAATGAGCAGTTCTTC.

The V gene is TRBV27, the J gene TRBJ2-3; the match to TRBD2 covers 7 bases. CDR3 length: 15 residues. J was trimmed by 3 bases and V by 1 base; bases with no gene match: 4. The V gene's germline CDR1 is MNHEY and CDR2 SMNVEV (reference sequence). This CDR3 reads CASSLWAGATDTQYF. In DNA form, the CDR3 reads TGTGCCAGCAGTTTATGGGCGGGAGCAACAGATACGCAGTATTTT.